This TCR beta chain emerged from a study of shared clonotypes between healthy human individuals. General study results and limits: The expectation was that sequencing depth would affect clonotype sharing among donors.

This CDR3 spans 14 amino acids. V lost 8 bases and J lost 1, with 12 bases in between. The germline V gene has CDR1 SGHVS and CDR2 FQNEAQ. CD45RO negativity and positive selection for CCR7 defined naive CD8 cells, a population that excluded terminally differentiated effector memory CD45RA+ cells. Sequenced by immunoSEQ multiplex PCR; TCRdb stores in-frame clones only, minus some. The sample consists of 2 million to 2.5 million clones, around 96% of them appearing once. Only one count was recorded for this clone. Its antigen is still unknown. The clonotype originates from a man between 18 and 35 years old in good health. V gene TRBV7-8 combines with J gene TRBJ1-5; D may be TRBD1 (5 bases). The sample comprised naive CD8+ T cells sorted from blood. In DNA, the CDR3 is TGTGCCAGCGGAGGGGAAGGGAGCAATCAGCCCCAGCATTTT. Residues: CASGGEGSNQPQHF.